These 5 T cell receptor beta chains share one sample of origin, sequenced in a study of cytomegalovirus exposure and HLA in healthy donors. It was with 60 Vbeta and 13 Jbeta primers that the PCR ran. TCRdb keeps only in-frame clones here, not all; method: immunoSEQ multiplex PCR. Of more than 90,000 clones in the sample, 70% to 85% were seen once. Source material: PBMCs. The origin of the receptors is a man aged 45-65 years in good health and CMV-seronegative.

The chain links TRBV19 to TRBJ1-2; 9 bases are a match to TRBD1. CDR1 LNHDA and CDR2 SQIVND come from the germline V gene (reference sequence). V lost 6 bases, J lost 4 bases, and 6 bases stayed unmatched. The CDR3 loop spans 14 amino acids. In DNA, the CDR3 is TGTGCCAGTAGCTCAGACAGGGGGGGCTATGGCTACACCTTC. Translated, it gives CASSSDRGGYGYTF.

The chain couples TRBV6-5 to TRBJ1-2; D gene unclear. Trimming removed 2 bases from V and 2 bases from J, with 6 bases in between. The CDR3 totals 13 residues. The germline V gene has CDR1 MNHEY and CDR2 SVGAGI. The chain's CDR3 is CASSYGGNYGYTF. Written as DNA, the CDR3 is TGTGCCAGCAGTTACGGAGGGAACTATGGCTACACCTTC.

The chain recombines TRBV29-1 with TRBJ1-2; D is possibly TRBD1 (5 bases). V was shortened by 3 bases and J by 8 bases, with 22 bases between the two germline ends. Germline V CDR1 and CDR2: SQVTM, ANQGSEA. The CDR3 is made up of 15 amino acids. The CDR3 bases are TGCAGCGTTGATCCGGGAGGGACTGCCGCGCGAGGCTACACCTTC. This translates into CSVDPGGTAARGYTF.

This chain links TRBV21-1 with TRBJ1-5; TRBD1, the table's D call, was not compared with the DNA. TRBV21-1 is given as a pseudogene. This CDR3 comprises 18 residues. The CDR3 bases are TGTGCCAGCAGCGCTCCAGGGTGGGACAGGGGCCTTTTTCAGCCCCAGCATTTT. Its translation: CASSAPGWDRGLFQPQHF.

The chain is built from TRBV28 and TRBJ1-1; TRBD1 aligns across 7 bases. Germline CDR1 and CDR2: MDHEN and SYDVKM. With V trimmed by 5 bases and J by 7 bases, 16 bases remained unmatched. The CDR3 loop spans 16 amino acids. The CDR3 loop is CASSPPPGSQGDEAFF. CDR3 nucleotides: TGTGCCAGCAGTCCCCCTCCAGGGTCGCAGGGGGATGAAGCTTTCTTT.